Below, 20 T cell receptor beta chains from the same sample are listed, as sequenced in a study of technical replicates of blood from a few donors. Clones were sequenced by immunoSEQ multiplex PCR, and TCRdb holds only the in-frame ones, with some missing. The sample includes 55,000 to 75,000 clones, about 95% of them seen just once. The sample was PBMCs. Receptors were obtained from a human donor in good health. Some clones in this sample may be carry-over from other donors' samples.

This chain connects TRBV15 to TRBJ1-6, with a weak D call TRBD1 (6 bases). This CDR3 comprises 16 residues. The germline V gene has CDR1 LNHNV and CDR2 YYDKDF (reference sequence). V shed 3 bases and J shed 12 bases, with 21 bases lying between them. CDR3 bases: TGTGCCACCAGCAGGGAACAGGGTTCCCTCCCCGGACCCCTCCACTTT. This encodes CATSREQGSLPGPLHF.

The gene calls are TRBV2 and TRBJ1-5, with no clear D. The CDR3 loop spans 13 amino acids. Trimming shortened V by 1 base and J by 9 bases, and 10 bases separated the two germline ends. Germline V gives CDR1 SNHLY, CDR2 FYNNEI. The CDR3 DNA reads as TGTGCCAGCAGTGAAGTACTTGGTCTGCCCCAGCATTTT. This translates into CASSEVLGLPQHF. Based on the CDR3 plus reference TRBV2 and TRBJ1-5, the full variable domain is EPEVTQTPSHQVTQMGQEVILRCVPISNHLYFYWYRQILGQKVEFLVSFYNNEISEKSEIFDDQFSVERPDGSNFTLKIRSTKLEDSAMYFCASSEVLGLPQHFGDGTRLSIL.

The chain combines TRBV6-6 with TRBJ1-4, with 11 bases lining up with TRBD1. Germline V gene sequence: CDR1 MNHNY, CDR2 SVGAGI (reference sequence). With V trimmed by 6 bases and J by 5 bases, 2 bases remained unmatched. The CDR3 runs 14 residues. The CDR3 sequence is CASRGTGGNEKLFF. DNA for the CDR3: TGTGCCAGCAGGGGGACAGGGGGGAATGAAAAACTGTTTTTT.

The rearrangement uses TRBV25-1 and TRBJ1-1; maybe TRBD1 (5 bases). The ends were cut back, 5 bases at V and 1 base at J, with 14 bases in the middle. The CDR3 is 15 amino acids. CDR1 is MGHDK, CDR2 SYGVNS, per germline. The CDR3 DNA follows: TGTGCCAGCAGTCCCGTCAGGGCGAGGAACACTGAAGCTTTCTTT. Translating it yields CASSPVRARNTEAFF.

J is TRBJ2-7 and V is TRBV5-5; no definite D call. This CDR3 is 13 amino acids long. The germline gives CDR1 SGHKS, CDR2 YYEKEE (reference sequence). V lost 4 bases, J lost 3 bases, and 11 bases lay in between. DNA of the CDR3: TGTGCCAGCAGCGCGACTCCGGGCTACGAGCAGTACTTC. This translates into CASSATPGYEQYF. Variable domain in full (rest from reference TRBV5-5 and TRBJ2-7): DAGVTQSPTHLIKTRGQQVTLRCSPISGHKSVSWYQQVLGQGPQFIFQYYEKEERGRGNFPDRFSARQFPNYSSELNVNALLLGDSALYLCASSATPGYEQYFGPGTRLTVT.

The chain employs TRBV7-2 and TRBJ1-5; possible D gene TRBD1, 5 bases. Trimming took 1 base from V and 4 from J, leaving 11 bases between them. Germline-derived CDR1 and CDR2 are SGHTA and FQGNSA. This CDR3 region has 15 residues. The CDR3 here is CASSLVWQGNQPQHF. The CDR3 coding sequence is TGTGCCAGCAGCTTAGTCTGGCAGGGTAATCAGCCCCAGCATTTT.

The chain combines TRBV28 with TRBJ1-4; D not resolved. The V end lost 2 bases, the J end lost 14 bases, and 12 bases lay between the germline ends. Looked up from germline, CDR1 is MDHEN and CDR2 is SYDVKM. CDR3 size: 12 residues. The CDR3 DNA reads TGTGCCAGCAGTTTAACCGGGTCGCCCCTGTTTTTT. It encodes CASSLTGSPLFF.

The CDR3, as DNA: TGTGCCAGCAGCTTAGCCCAGGCTGAAGCTTTCTTT. Residues: CASSLAQAEAFF. V usage is TRBV7-2 and J usage is TRBJ1-1; D is ambiguous. The CDR3 totals 12 residues. CDR1 and CDR2 from the germline V gene are SGHTA and FQGNSA. V was clipped by 0 bases and J by 6 bases, with 5 bases between them.

The CDR3 DNA is TGTGCCAGCAGCTTAGACAGAGCCTACAATGAGCAGTTCTTC. This encodes CASSLDRAYNEQFF. The V and J genes are TRBV11-1 and TRBJ2-1; D is undetermined. CDR1 and CDR2 (germline): SGHAT, FQDESV (reference sequence). The germline V and J ends were trimmed by 1 base and 2 bases, with 6 bases remaining between them. The CDR3 totals 14 residues.

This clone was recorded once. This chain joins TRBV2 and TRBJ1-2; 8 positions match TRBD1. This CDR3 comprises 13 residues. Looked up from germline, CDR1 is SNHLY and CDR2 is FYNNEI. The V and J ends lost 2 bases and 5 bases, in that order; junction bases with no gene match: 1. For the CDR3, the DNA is TGTGCCAGCAGTGAACAGGGGGCGTATGGCTACACCTTC. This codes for CASSEQGAYGYTF.

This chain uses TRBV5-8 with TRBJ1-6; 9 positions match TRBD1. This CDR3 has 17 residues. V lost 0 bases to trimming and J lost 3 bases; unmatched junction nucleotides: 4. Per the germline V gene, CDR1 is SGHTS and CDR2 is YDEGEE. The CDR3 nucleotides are TGTGCCAGCAGCTTGGGTGGACAGGGGTTCTATAATTCACCCCTCCACTTT. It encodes CASSLGGQGFYNSPLHF.

CDR3 sequence (DNA): TGTGCCAGCAGCCAAAAGACAGGGCTCGGCACAGATACGCAGTATTTT. It translates to CASSQKTGLGTDTQYF. V is TRBV11-3 and J is TRBJ2-3; 7 bases map to TRBD1. The J segment lost 1 base and the V segment lost 5 bases, leaving 9 bases of the junction unmatched. This CDR3 contains 16 residues. In germline, CDR1 is SGHNT, CDR2 YENEEA.

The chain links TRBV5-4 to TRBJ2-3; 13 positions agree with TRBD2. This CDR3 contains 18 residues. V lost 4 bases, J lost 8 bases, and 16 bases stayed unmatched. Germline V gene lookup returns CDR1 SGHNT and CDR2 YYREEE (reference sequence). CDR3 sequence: CASSDRTSGGGGEGTQYF. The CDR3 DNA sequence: TGTGCCAGCAGCGATAGGACTAGCGGGGGCGGAGGGGAAGGTACGCAGTATTTT.

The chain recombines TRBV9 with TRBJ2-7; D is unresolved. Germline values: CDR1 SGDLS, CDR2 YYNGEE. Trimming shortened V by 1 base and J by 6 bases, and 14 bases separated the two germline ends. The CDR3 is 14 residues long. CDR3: CASSVLAVLSEQYF. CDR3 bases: TGTGCCAGCAGCGTACTGGCGGTCCTGAGCGAGCAGTACTTC.

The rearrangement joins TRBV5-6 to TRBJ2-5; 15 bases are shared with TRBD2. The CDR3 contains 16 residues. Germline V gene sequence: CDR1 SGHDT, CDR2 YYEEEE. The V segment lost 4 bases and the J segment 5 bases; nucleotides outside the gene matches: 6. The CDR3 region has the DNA TGTGCCAGCAGCCCGAGGACTAGCGGGAGGGCTGAGACCCAGTACTTC. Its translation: CASSPRTSGRAETQYF. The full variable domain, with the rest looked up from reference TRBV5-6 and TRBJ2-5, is DAGVTQSPTHLIKTRGQQVTLRCSPKSGHDTVSWYQQALGQGPQFIFQYYEEEERQRGNFPDRFSGHQFPNYSSELNVNALLLGDSALYLCASSPRTSGRAETQYFGPGTRLLVL.

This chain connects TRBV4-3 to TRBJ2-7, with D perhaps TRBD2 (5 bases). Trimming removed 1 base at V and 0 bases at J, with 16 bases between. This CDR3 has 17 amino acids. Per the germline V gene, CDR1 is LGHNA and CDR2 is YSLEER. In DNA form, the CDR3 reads TGCGCCAGCAGCCAAGCACGGGGTGTAAGGAGCTCCTACGAGCAGTACTTC. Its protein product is CASSQARGVRSSYEQYF.

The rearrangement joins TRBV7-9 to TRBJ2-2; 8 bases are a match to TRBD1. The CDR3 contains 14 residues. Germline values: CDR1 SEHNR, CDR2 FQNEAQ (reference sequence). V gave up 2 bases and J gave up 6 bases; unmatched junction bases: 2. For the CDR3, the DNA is TGTGCCAGCAGCTTACAGGGGGCGTCCGGGGAGCTGTTTTTT. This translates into CASSLQGASGELFF.

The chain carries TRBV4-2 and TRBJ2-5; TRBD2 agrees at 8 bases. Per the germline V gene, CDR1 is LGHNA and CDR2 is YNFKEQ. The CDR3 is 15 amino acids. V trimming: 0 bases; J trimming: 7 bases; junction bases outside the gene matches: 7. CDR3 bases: TGTGCCAGCAGCCAAGACCTCACTAGCGGCGGGACCCAGTACTTC. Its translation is CASSQDLTSGGTQYF.

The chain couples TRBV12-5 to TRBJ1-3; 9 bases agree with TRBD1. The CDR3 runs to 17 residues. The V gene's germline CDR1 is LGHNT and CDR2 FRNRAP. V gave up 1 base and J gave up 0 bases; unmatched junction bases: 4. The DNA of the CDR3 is TGTGCTAGTGGTTTGGAAGTGACAGGGGGCTCTGGAAACACCATATATTTT. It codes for CASGLEVTGGSGNTIYF.

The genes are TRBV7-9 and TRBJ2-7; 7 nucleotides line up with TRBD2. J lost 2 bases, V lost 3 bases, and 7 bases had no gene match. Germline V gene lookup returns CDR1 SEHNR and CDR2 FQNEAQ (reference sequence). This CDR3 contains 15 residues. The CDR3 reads CASSFQGGGAYEQYF. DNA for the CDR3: TGTGCCAGCAGCTTCCAGGGTGGGGGGGCCTACGAGCAGTACTTC.